This T cell receptor beta chain was sequenced during a study of T-cell memory formation after mild COVID-19. General observations from the study: Contracting CD4+ clones lay largely in CM and EM, with CD8+ ones residing in EMRA. Whether day 37 second-wave clones are SARS-CoV-2-specific was not confirmed. A balance of CD4 and CD8 characterized clones contracting day 15 to 85, whereas later expanders leaned CD4+.

This CDR3 is 16 amino acids long. Germline V gene data show CDR1 as SGHRS and CDR2 as YFSETQ. Trimming removed 1 base from V and 4 bases from J; junction bases left unmatched: 5. This clonotype was recorded a few times. Its antigen is not known. 5'RACE, which relied on constant-segment primers, yielded TCR alpha and TCR beta cDNA libraries carrying sample barcodes and UMIs. TCRdb used MiXCR to reprocess the 5' RACE reads, holding one entry per CDR3 protein. The sample yields about 470,000 distinct CDR3 sequences, 25% seen once. The origin of this receptor is an adult woman who had mild COVID-19 (a few samples of this study predate the infection). Cell type and time point are not known. The sequencing input was PBMCs or a T cell subset sorted from them (not recorded which). The V call is TRBV5-1, the J call TRBJ2-2, with 9 bases fitting TRBD1. The CDR3 sequence is CASSLSGTGSTGELFF. CDR3 nucleotides: TGCGCCAGCAGCTTGAGTGGGACAGGGAGCACCGGGGAGCTGTTTTTT.